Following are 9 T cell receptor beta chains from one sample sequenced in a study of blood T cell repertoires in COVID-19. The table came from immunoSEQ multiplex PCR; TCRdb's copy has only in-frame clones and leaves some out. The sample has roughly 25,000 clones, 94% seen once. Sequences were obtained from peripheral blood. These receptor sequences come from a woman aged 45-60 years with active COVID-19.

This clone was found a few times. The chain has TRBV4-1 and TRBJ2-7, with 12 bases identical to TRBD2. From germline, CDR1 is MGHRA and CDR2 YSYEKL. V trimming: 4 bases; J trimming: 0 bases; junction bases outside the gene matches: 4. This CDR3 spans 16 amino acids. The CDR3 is CASSLEGLAGSYEQYF. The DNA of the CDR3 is TGCGCCAGCAGCCTCGAGGGACTAGCGGGCTCCTACGAGCAGTACTTC.

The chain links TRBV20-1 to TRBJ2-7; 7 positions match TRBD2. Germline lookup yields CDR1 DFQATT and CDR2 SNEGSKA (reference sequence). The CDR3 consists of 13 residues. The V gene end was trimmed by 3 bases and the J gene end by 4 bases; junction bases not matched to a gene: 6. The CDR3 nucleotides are TGCAGTGCTAGTGACCGGGGGGTGTACGAGCAGTACTTC. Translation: CSASDRGVYEQYF.

CDR3 sequence: CASSSLEEGYLYEQYF. As DNA, the CDR3 is TGTGCCAGCAGCTCCCTGGAGGAGGGGTATCTCTACGAGCAGTACTTC. The gene calls are TRBV7-2 and TRBJ2-7; possible D gene TRBD2, 6 bases. V was shortened by 4 bases and J by 3 bases, with 19 bases between the two germline ends. The CDR3 length is 16 residues. Germline V gives CDR1 SGHTA, CDR2 FQGNSA.

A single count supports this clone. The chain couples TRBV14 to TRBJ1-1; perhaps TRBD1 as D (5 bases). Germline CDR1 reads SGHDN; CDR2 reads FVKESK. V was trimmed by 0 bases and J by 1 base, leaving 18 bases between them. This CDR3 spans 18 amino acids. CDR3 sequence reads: CASSQDEGRDQGNTEAFF. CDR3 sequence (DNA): TGTGCCAGCAGCCAAGATGAGGGGAGGGACCAGGGGAACACTGAAGCTTTCTTT.

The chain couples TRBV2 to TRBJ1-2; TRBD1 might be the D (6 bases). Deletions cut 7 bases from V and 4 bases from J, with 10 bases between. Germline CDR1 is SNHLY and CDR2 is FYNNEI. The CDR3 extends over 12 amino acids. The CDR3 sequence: CASTQGSYGYTF. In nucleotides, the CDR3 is TGTGCCAGCACACAGGGAAGCTATGGCTACACCTTC.

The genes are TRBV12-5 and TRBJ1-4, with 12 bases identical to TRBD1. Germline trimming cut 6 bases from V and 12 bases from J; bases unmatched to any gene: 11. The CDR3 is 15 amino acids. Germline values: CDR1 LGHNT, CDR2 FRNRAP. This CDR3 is CASGFWRDRGRELFF. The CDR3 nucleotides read TGTGCTAGTGGCTTCTGGCGGGACAGGGGGCGAGAACTGTTTTTT. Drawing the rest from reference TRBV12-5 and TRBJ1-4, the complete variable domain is DARVTQTPRHKVTEMGQEVTMRCQPILGHNTVFWYRQTMMQGLELLAYFRNRAPLDDSGMPKDRFSAEMPDATLATLKIQPSEPRDSAVYFCASGFWRDRGRELFFGSGTQLSVL.

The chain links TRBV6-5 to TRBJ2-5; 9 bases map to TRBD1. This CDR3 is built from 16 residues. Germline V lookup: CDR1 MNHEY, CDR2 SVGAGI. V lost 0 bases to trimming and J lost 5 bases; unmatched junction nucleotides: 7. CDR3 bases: TGTGCCAGCAGTTACTCTCGGACAGGGGTGGTTGAGACCCAGTACTTC. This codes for CASSYSRTGVVETQYF.

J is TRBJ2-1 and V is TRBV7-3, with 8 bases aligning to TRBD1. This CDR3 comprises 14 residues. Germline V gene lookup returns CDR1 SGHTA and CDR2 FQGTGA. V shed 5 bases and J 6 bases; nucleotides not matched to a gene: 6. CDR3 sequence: CASSLEGQANEQFF. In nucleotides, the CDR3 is TGTGCCAGCAGCCTTGAGGGACAGGCCAATGAGCAGTTCTTC.

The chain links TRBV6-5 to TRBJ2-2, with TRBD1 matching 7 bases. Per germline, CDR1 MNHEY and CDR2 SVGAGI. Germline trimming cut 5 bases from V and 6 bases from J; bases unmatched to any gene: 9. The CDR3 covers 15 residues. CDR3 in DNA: TGTGCCAGCAGTCGACAGGGTTGGGATCCCGGGGAGCTGTTTTTT. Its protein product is CASSRQGWDPGELFF.